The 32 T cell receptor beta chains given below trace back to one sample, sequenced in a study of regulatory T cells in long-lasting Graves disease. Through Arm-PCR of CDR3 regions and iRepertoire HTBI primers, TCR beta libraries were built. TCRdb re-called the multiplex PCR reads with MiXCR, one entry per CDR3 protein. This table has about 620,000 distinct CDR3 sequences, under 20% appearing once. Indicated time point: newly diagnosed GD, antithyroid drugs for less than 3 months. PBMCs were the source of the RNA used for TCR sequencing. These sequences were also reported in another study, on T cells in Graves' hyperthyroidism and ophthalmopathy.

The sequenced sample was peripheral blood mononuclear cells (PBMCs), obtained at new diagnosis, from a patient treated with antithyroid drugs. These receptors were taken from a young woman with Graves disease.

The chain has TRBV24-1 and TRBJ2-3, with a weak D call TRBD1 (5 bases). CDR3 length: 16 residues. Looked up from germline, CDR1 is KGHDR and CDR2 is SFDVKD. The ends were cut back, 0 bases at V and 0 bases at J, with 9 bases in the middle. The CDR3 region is CATSDLQGSSTDTQYF. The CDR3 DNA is TGTGCCACCAGTGATTTGCAGGGTTCCAGCACAGATACGCAGTATTTT.

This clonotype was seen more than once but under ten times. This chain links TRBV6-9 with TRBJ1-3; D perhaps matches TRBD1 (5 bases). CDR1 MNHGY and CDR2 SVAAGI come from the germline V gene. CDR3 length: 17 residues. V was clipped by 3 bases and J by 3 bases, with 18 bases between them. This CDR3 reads CASSYGGGVRFGNTIYF. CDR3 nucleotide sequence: TGTGCCAGCAGTTACGGGGGTGGGGTCCGCTTTGGAAACACCATATATTTT.

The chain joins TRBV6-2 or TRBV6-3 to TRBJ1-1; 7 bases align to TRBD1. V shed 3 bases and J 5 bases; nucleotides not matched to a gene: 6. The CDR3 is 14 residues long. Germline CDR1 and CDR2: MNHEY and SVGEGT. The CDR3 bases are TGTGCCAGCAGTTATTCGGACAGGCGGACTGAAGCTTTCTTT. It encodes CASSYSDRRTEAFF.

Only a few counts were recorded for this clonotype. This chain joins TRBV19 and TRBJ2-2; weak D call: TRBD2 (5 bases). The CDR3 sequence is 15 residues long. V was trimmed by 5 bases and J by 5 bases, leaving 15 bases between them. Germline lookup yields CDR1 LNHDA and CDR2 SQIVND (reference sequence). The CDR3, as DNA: TGTGCCAGTAGTTCCAGAGGGAAAGGTACCGGGGAGCTGTTTTTT. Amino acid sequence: CASSSRGKGTGELFF.

The CDR3 spells CATSRDGGNQPQHF. Written as DNA, the CDR3 is TGTGCCACCAGCAGAGATGGGGGGAACCAGCCCCAGCATTTT. The gene calls are TRBV15 and TRBJ1-5; possibly TRBD1 for D (5 bases). Germline values: CDR1 LNHNV, CDR2 YYDKDF (reference sequence). Trimming removed 0 bases at V and 7 bases at J, with 10 bases between. The CDR3 extends over 14 amino acids. Full variable domain (remainder filled in from reference TRBV15 and TRBJ1-5): DAMVIQNPRYQVTQFGKPVTLSCSQTLNHNVMYWYQQKSSQAPKLLFHYYDKDFNNEADTPDNFQSRRPNTSFCFLDIRSPGLGDTAMYLCATSRDGGNQPQHFGDGTRLSIL.

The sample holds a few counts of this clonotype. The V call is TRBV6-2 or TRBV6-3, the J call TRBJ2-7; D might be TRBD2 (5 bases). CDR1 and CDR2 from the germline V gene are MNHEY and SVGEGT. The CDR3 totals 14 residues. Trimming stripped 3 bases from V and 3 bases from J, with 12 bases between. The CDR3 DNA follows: TGTGCCAGCAGTTATTCGGGGAACCTCTACGAGCAGTACTTC. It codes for CASSYSGNLYEQYF.

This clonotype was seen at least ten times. The CDR3 is CASSISGAKTGELFF. CDR3 coding DNA: TGTGCCAGCTCGATCAGCGGGGCAAAAACCGGGGAGCTGTTTTTT. V and J are TRBV18 and TRBJ2-2; 7 bases agree with TRBD2. There are 15 residues in the CDR3. Trimming at V came to 6 bases and at J to 5 bases, leaving 9 bases not matched to a gene. CDR1 KGHSH and CDR2 LQKENI come from the germline V gene.

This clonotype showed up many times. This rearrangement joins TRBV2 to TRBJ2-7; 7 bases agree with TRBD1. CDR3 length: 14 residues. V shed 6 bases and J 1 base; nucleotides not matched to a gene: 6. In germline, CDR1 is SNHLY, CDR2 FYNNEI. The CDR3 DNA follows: TGTGCCAGCAGACGACAGGGACCTTCCTACGAGCAGTACTTC. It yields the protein CASRRQGPSYEQYF.

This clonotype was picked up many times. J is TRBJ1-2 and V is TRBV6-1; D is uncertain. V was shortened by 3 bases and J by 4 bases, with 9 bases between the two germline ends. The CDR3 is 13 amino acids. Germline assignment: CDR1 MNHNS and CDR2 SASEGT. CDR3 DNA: TGTGCCAGCAGTGATACAGATACCTATGGCTACACCTTC. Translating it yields CASSDTDTYGYTF.

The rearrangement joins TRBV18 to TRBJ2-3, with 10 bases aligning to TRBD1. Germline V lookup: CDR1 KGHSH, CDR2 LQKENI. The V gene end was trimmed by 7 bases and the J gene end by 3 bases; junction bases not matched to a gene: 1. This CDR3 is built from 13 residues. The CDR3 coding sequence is TGTGCCAGCTGGGACAGGGGTACAGATACGCAGTATTTT. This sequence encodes CASWDRGTDTQYF.

The CDR3 spells CASSIGSGFLRTSGYNEQFF. The DNA of the CDR3 is TGTGCCAGTAGCATCGGTTCCGGATTTTTAAGGACTAGCGGGTACAATGAGCAGTTCTTC. The chain employs TRBV19 and TRBJ2-1; TRBD2 matches at 11 bases. The CDR3 sequence is 20 residues long. Germline V gene sequence: CDR1 LNHDA, CDR2 SQIVND (reference sequence). V lost 6 bases to trimming and J lost 4 bases; unmatched junction nucleotides: 20.

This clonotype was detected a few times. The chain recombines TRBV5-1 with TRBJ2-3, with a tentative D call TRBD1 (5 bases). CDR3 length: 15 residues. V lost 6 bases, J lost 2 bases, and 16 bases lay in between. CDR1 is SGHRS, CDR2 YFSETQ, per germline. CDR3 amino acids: CASNQQDPHTDTQYF. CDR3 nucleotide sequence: TGCGCCAGCAACCAACAGGATCCCCACACAGATACGCAGTATTTT.

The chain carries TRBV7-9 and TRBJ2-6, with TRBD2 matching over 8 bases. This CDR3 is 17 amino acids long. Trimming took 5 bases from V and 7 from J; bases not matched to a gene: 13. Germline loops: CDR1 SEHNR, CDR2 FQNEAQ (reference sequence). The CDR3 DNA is TGTGCCAGCAGCCCTCCGGGAGGGCCTTTTACAGCCAACGTCCTGACTTTC. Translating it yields CASSPPGGPFTANVLTF. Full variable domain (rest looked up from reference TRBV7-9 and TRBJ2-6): DTGVSQNPRHKITKRGQNVTFRCDPISEHNRLYWYRQTLGQGPEFLTYFQNEAQLEKSRLLSDRFSAERPKGSFSTLEIQRTEQGDSAMYLCASSPPGGPFTANVLTFGAGSRLTVL.

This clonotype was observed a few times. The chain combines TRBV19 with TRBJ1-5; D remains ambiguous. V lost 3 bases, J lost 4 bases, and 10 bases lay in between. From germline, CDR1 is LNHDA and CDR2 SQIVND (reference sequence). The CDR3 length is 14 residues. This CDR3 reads CASSMLITNQPQHF. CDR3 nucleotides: TGTGCCAGTAGTATGTTAATCACAAATCAGCCCCAGCATTTT.

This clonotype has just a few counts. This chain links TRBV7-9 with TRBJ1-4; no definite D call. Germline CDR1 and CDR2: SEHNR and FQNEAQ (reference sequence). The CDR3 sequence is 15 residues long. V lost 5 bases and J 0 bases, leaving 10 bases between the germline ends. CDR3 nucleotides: TGTGCCAGCAGCCCTCCCGACTCAACTAATGAAAAACTGTTTTTT. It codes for CASSPPDSTNEKLFF.

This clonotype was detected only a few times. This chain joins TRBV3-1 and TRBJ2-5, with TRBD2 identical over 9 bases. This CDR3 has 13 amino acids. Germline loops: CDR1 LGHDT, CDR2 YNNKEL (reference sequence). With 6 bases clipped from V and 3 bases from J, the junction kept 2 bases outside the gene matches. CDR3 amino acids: CASSRLAEETQYF. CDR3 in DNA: TGTGCCAGCAGTCGACTAGCGGAAGAGACCCAGTACTTC.

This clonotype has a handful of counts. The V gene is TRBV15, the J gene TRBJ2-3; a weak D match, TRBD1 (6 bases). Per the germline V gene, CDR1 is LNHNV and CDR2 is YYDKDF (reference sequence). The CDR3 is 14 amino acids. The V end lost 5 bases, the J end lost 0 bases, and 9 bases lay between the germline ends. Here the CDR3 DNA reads TGTGCCACCAGCGGACAGACTAGCACAGATACGCAGTATTTT. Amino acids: CATSGQTSTDTQYF.

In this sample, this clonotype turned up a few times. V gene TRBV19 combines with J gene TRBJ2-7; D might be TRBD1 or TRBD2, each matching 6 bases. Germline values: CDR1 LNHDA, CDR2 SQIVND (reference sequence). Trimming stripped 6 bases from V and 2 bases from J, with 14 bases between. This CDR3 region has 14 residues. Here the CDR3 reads CASRRGDSAYEQYF. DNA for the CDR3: TGTGCCAGTAGGAGGGGGGATTCGGCCTACGAGCAGTACTTC.

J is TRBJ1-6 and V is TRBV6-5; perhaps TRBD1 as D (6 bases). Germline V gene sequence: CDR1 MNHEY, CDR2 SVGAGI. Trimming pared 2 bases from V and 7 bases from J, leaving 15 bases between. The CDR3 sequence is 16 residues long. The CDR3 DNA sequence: TGTGCCAGCAGTTACGGGGGGCGGTCTAGGAATTCACCCCTCCACTTT. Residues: CASSYGGRSRNSPLHF.

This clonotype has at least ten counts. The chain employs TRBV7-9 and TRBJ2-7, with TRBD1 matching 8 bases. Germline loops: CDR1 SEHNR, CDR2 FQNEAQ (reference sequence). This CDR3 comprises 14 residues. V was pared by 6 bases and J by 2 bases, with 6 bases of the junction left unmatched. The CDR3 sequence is CASSSGQGPYEQYF. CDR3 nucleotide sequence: TGTGCCAGCAGTTCCGGACAGGGCCCCTACGAGCAGTACTTC. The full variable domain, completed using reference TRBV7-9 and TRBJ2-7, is DTGVSQNPRHKITKRGQNVTFRCDPISEHNRLYWYRQTLGQGPEFLTYFQNEAQLEKSRLLSDRFSAERPKGSFSTLEIQRTEQGDSAMYLCASSSGQGPYEQYFGPGTRLTVT.

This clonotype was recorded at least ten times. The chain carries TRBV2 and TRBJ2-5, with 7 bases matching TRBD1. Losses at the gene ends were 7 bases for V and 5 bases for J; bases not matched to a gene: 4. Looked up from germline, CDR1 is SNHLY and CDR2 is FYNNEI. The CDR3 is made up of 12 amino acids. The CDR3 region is CASTQGEETQYF. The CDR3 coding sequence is TGTGCCAGCACCCAGGGGGAGGAGACCCAGTACTTC.

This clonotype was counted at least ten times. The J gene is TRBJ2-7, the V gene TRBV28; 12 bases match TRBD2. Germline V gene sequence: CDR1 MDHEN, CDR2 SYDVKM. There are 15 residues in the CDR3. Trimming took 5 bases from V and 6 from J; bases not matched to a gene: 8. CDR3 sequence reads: CASSELTSGRVEQYF. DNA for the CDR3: TGTGCCAGCAGTGAGCTGACTAGCGGGAGAGTCGAGCAGTACTTC.

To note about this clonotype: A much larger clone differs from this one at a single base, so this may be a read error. CDR3 protein: CASSDREEAAYEQFF. The CDR3 bases are TGTGCCAGCAGTGACAGAGAGGAGGCCGCCTACGAGCAGTTCTTC. V is TRBV6-1 and J is TRBJ2-1, with D possibly being TRBD2 (5 bases). Germline values: CDR1 MNHNS, CDR2 SASEGT. The V and J ends lost 3 bases and 10 bases respectively, with 19 bases between them. This CDR3 is 15 amino acids long.

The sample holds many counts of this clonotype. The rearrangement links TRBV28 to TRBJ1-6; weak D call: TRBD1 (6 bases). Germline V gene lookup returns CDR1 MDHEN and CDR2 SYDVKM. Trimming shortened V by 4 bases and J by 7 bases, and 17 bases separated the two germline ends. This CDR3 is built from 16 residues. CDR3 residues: CASSSLGGTSNSPLHF. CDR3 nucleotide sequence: TGTGCCAGCAGTTCCTTGGGTGGGACATCGAATTCACCCCTCCACTTT. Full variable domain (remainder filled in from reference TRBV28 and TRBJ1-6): DVKVTQSSRYLVKRTGEKVFLECVQDMDHENMFWYRQDPGLGLRLIYFSYDVKMKEKGDIPEGYSVSREKKERFSLILESASTNQTSMYLCASSSLGGTSNSPLHFGNGTRLTVT.

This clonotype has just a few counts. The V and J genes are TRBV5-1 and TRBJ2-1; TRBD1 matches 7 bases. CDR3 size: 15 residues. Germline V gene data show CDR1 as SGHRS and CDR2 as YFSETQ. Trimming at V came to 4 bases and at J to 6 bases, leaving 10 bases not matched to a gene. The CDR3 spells CASSGRGQSFNEQFF. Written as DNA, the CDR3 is TGCGCCAGCAGCGGCCGGGGACAGAGTTTCAATGAGCAGTTCTTC.

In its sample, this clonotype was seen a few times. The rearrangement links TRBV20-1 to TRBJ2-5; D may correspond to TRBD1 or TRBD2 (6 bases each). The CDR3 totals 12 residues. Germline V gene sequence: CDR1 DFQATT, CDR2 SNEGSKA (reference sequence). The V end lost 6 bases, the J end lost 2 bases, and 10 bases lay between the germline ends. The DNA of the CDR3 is TGCAGTGCGGGGGGCTGGCAAGAGACCCAGTACTTC. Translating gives CSAGGWQETQYF.

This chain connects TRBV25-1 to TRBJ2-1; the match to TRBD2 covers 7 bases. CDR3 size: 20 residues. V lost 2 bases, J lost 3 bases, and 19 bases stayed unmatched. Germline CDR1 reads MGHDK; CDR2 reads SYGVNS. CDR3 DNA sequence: TGTGCCAGCAGTGAAGCGCTTGGCGGGAGCACTTCTTTCGGCTACAATGAGCAGTTCTTC. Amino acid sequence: CASSEALGGSTSFGYNEQFF.

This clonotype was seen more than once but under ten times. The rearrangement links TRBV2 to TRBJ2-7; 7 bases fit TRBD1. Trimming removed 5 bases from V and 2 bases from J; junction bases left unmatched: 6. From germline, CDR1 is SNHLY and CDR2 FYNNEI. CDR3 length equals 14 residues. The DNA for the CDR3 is TGTGCCAGCAGTTATAGACAGGGAGCCTACGAGCAGTACTTC. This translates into CASSYRQGAYEQYF.

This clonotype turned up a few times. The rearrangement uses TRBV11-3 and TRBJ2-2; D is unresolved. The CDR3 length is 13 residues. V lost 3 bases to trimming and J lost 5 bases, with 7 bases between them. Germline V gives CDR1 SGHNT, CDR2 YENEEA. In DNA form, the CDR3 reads TGTGCCAGCAGCTTCGACCAGACCGGGGAGCTGTTTTTT. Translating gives CASSFDQTGELFF.

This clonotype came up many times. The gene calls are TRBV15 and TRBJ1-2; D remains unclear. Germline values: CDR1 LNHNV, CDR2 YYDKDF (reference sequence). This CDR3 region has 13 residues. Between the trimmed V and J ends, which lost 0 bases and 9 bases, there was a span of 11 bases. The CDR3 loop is CATSRDVVSSYTF. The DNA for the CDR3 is TGTGCCACCAGCAGAGATGTGGTCAGCAGCTACACCTTC.

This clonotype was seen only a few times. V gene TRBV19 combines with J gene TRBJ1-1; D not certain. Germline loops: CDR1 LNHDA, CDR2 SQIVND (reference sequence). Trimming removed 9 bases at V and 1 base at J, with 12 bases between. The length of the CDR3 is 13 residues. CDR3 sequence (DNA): TGTGCCAGCCTCGGCTTTGGGAACACTGAAGCTTTCTTT. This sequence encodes CASLGFGNTEAFF.

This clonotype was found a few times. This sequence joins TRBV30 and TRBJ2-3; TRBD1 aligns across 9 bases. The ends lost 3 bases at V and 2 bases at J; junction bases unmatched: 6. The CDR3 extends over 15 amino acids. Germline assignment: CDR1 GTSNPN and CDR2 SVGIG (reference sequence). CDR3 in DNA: TGTGCCTGGAGCTCCGGGACAGGGTACACAGATACGCAGTATTTT. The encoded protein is CAWSSGTGYTDTQYF.